The text below deals with one TCR beta chain. This entry is derived from a study of blood T cell repertoires in COVID-19. At the level of the study: There were acute and convalescent COVID-19 samples, and they came from the United States, Italy and Spain. Nucleic acid was either cDNA or gDNA, and it came from T cells, B-cell-depleted T cells, or PBMCs.

As processed by the authors: Reference gene primer amplification gave estimated nucleated cell counts. The data were produced by immunoSEQ multiplex PCR, yet TCRdb's version contains in-frame clones alone and is incomplete. The V and J calls and the clone size are those of that table, but D and trimming were determined from the DNA. The repertoire consists of 50,000 to 65,000 clones, with approximately 88% occurring once and the leading ten covering roughly 4%. The CDR3 is 17 residues long. Per the germline V gene, CDR1 is MGHRA and CDR2 is YSYEKL. Unmatched junction bases numbered 8, after V lost 0 bases and J lost 2 bases.

The rearrangement uses TRBV4-1 and TRBJ2-3; the match to TRBD2 covers 7 bases. The clonotype comes from a middle-aged man with active COVID-19. Sequencing was carried out using peripheral blood. The CDR3 here is CASSQDYSAGDTDTQYF. DNA for the CDR3: TGCGCCAGCAGCCAAGATTATTCCGCGGGGGACACAGATACGCAGTATTTT.